This TCR beta chain appears in the sequencing data of a study of human CD8 memory T cell subsets. Study-level findings and limits: In stem-like memory T cells, Chao1 estimates suggested more diversity than in precursor exhausted T cells. Diversity in stem-like memory and precursor exhausted T cells was similarly high, unlike effector memory cells.

Germline V gives CDR1 SGHRS, CDR2 YFSETQ. The CDR3 extends over 13 amino acids. It was UMI-labeled 5' RACE by which the TCR beta libraries were made. TCRdb re-called the 5' RACE reads; every CDR3 protein appears as one record, without DNA. With under 4,500 distinct CDR3 sequences in the sample, the ten largest clones hold approximately 33%. Per subset, duplicate vials of some 150,000 sorted CD8+ T cells supplied RNA. On this clonotype: Its antigen is as yet unknown.

The receptor comes from a human donor in good health. The chain is built from TRBV5-1 and TRBJ2-1; with no DNA, the TCRdb D assignment of TRBD2 cannot be verified. Input material: CD8+ T cells from PBMCs. The CDR3: CASSLELATEQFF.